The next 21 T cell receptor beta chains were all read from a single sample in a study of T-cell reconstitution after alpha-beta-depleted transplantation in children. Researchers prepared the TCRbeta library using unique molecular identifiers, the study reports. TCRdb called the PCR reads again in MiXCR, with one record for every CDR3 protein. The sample has about 610,000 distinct CDR3 sequences; 25% to 30% are singletons. This material consisted of PBMCs, taken before TCRalphabeta/CD19-depleted stem cell transplant. Source of these receptors: a boy younger than two with Wiskott-Aldrich syndrome, due to receive a stem cell transplant.

The chain couples TRBV4-1 to TRBJ1-1; no clear D. Per the germline V gene, CDR1 is MGHRA and CDR2 is YSYEKL. The CDR3 has 11 amino acids. V was clipped by 11 bases and J by 5 bases, with 12 bases between them. CDR3 residues: CARQERTEAFF. In nucleotides, the CDR3 is TGCGCCCGGCAAGAGAGGACTGAAGCTTTCTTT.

CDR3: CASSQTGSRAYEQYF. The CDR3 DNA reads TGCGCCAGCAGCCAGACAGGGAGTCGGGCCTACGAGCAGTACTTC. V gene TRBV5-1 combines with J gene TRBJ2-7; TRBD1 matches at 7 bases. Germline values: CDR1 SGHRS, CDR2 YFSETQ. The CDR3 is made up of 15 amino acids. Trimming at V came to 4 bases and at J to 2 bases, leaving 9 bases not matched to a gene.

This clonotype has only one observation. The chain links TRBV5-1 to TRBJ1-1, with D tentatively TRBD1 (5 bases). Germline loops: CDR1 SGHRS, CDR2 YFSETQ. This CDR3 region has 13 residues. Trimming took 5 bases from V and 4 from J, leaving 12 bases between them. CDR3 in amino acids: CASRAGRGTEAFF. The CDR3 DNA is TGCGCCAGCAGGGCAGGTAGGGGCACTGAAGCTTTCTTT.

This chain uses TRBV5-4 with TRBJ2-1; D gene ambiguous. This CDR3 contains 13 residues. CDR1 is SGHNT, CDR2 YYREEE, per germline (reference sequence). Between the trimmed V and J ends, which lost 4 bases and 4 bases, there was a span of 9 bases. CDR3 sequence: CASSHSGYNEQFF. The DNA for the CDR3 is TGTGCCAGCAGCCATTCAGGTTACAATGAGCAGTTCTTC. Drawing the rest from reference TRBV5-4 and TRBJ2-1, the complete variable domain is ETGVTQSPTHLIKTRGQQVTLRCSSQSGHNTVSWYQQALGQGPQFIFQYYREEENGRGNFPPRFSGLQFPNYSSELNVNALELDDSALYLCASSHSGYNEQFFGPGTRLTVL.

This clonotype has a count of ten or more. The rearrangement links TRBV6-2 or TRBV6-3 to TRBJ2-2; weak D call: TRBD2 (6 bases). V was shortened by 0 bases and J by 6 bases, with 32 bases between the two germline ends. The CDR3 runs 22 residues. Germline CDR1 and CDR2: MNHEY and SVGEGT. The CDR3 DNA reads TGTGCCAGCAGTTACTCGATAGAGCTTAGGAGGGAACGGGTTGACGACGCCGGGGAGCTGTTTTTT. Translating gives CASSYSIELRRERVDDAGELFF.

There are a few counts of this clonotype. The chain employs TRBV6-2 or TRBV6-3 and TRBJ2-1; 8 bases match TRBD2. The CDR3 covers 19 residues. Germline V gene lookup returns CDR1 MNHEY and CDR2 SVGEGT. The junction had 19 bases not matched to a gene; V was cut back by 7 bases and J by 2 bases. The chain's CDR3 is CASTSRFKLTGGAYNEQFF. CDR3 DNA: TGTGCCAGCACCTCTAGGTTCAAGCTTACGGGAGGGGCCTACAATGAGCAGTTCTTC.

A few counts support this clonotype. The chain combines TRBV20-1 with TRBJ2-1, with D possibly matching TRBD2 (6 bases). The germline V and J ends were trimmed by 5 bases and 2 bases, with 7 bases remaining between them. Per the germline V gene, CDR1 is DFQATT and CDR2 is SNEGSKA (reference sequence). This CDR3 is built from 12 residues. DNA for the CDR3: TGCAGTGCTGGCGGGACCTACAATGAGCAGTTCTTC. Its protein is CSAGGTYNEQFF.

V and J are TRBV15 and TRBJ2-4; 9 positions match TRBD2. The CDR3 length is 15 residues. Trimming at V came to 0 bases and at J to 14 bases, leaving 11 bases not matched to a gene. Germline CDR1 LNHNV, CDR2 YYDKDF (reference sequence). CDR3 DNA sequence: TGTGCCACCAGCAGAGATAAAATACGGACTAGCGTTGAGTACTTC. Protein sequence: CATSRDKIRTSVEYF.

The chain joins TRBV20-1 to TRBJ1-5; maybe TRBD1 (5 bases). Per germline, CDR1 DFQATT and CDR2 SNEGSKA (reference sequence). This CDR3 region has 15 residues. Trimming cost V 3 bases and J 2 bases, with 14 bases left between them. The CDR3 bases are TGCAGTGCTAGGTTATCGGGGGACGGCAATCAGCCCCAGCATTTT. This translates into CSARLSGDGNQPQHF.

The rearrangement links TRBV20-1 to TRBJ2-7; 7 nucleotides match TRBD2. CDR1 and CDR2 (germline): DFQATT, SNEGSKA (reference sequence). With 1 base clipped from V and 0 bases from J, the junction kept 9 bases outside the gene matches. This CDR3 comprises 16 residues. CDR3 region: CSARALLAFSSYEQYF. The CDR3 DNA follows: TGCAGTGCTAGAGCCTTACTAGCGTTCAGCTCCTACGAGCAGTACTTC.

This chain connects TRBV20-1 to TRBJ1-6, with D hard to call. The CDR3 totals 13 residues. Germline V gene sequence: CDR1 DFQATT, CDR2 SNEGSKA (reference sequence). V dropped 6 bases and J dropped 5 bases, with 11 bases sitting between them. The chain's CDR3 is CSALGPDNSPLHF. The CDR3 bases are TGCAGTGCCTTAGGCCCAGATAATTCACCCCTCCACTTT.

The sample holds a few counts of this clonotype. The J gene is TRBJ2-2, the V gene TRBV7-8; 8 bases match TRBD1. The CDR3 loop spans 17 amino acids. CDR1 and CDR2 (germline): SGHVS, FQNEAQ. V dropped 0 bases and J dropped 6; count of bases not matched to a gene: 9. CDR3: CASSLAPGGVGAGELFF. CDR3 nucleotides: TGTGCCAGCAGCTTAGCACCAGGGGGCGTGGGAGCCGGGGAGCTGTTTTTT.

The V gene is TRBV20-1, the J gene TRBJ2-3; 7 nucleotides match TRBD1. This CDR3 comprises 13 residues. With 2 bases clipped from V and 3 bases from J, the junction kept 2 bases outside the gene matches. The V gene's germline CDR1 is DFQATT and CDR2 SNEGSKA (reference sequence). This CDR3 is CSARRGLTDTQYF. The CDR3 DNA is TGCAGTGCTAGAAGGGGGCTAACAGATACGCAGTATTTT.

The chain joins TRBV24-1 to TRBJ2-1, with unresolved D. V lost 10 bases, J lost 3 bases, and 12 bases lay in between. The CDR3 length is 13 residues. In germline, CDR1 is KGHDR, CDR2 SFDVKD. The CDR3 is CATAPFFYNEQFF. CDR3 DNA sequence: TGTGCCACTGCCCCCTTCTTCTACAATGAGCAGTTCTTC.

This clonotype has more than one count but fewer than ten. The chain has TRBV7-7 and TRBJ2-1; TRBD1 matches 7 bases. The germline CDR1 and CDR2 sequences are SSHAT and FNYEAQ (reference sequence). J gave up 4 bases and V 6 bases, and 9 bases lay outside the gene matches. This CDR3 has 15 amino acids. The CDR3 loop is CASSPSGTAYNEQFF. The CDR3 DNA follows: TGTGCCAGCAGTCCCTCCGGGACAGCTTACAATGAGCAGTTCTTC. The full variable domain, in which reference TRBV7-7 and TRBJ2-1 provide the parts outside the CDR3, is GAGVSQSPRYKVTKRGQDVTLRCDPISSHATLYWYQQALGQGPEFLTYFNYEAQPDKSGLPSDRFSAERPEGSISTLTIQRTEQRDSAMYRCASSPSGTAYNEQFFGPGTRLTVL.

The genes are TRBV29-1 and TRBJ2-3; tentatively, D is TRBD2 (5 bases). The V and J ends lost 7 bases and 2 bases respectively, with 10 bases between them. The CDR3 contains 12 residues. Looked up from germline, CDR1 is SQVTM and CDR2 is ANQGSEA. The CDR3 DNA sequence: TGCAGCGAGGAGGAGATCACAGATACGCAGTATTTT. Protein sequence: CSEEEITDTQYF.

This clonotype appeared a single time. V and J are TRBV7-2 and TRBJ2-7; 8 bases map to TRBD1. With V trimmed by 5 bases and J by 5 bases, 8 bases remained unmatched. Germline V CDR1 and CDR2: SGHTA, FQGNSA. The CDR3 is made up of 14 amino acids. The CDR3 region is CASSTRDRSNEQYF. As DNA, the CDR3 is TGTGCCAGCAGCACCCGGGACAGGTCTAACGAGCAGTACTTC.

This clonotype turned up a few times. The rearrangement joins TRBV5-1 to TRBJ2-1; 8 bases are a match to TRBD1. J lost 7 bases, V lost 0 bases, and 9 bases had no gene match. The V gene's germline CDR1 is SGHRS and CDR2 YFSETQ. This CDR3 contains 16 residues. CDR3 DNA sequence: TGCGCCAGCAGCTTGGCGGACAGGGCCTTCGAGAATGAGCAGTTCTTC. Protein sequence: CASSLADRAFENEQFF.

This chain connects TRBV7-2 to TRBJ1-6, with D perhaps TRBD1 (6 bases). The CDR3 sequence is 15 residues long. Germline V gene data show CDR1 as SGHTA and CDR2 as FQGNSA. V shed 6 bases and J shed 7 bases, with 16 bases lying between them. The CDR3, as DNA: TGTGCCAGCAGACAGGGTTTATCTGGGAATTCACCCCTCCACTTT. Amino acids: CASRQGLSGNSPLHF.

There are a few counts of this clonotype. In DNA, the CDR3 is TGTGCCATCAGCCAAAGACTAGCGAACTACAATGAGCAGTTCTTC. This encodes CAISQRLANYNEQFF. V usage is TRBV10-3 and J usage is TRBJ2-1, with 8 bases that match TRBD2. CDR1 is ENHRY and CDR2 is SYGVKD in the germline V gene. This CDR3 has 15 amino acids. V lost 6 bases to trimming and J lost 3 bases; unmatched junction nucleotides: 7.

This clonotype was counted ten times or more. The rearrangement links TRBV5-1 to TRBJ2-1; 11 nucleotides align to TRBD2. This CDR3 has 15 residues. The germline gives CDR1 SGHRS, CDR2 YFSETQ. With 4 bases clipped from V and 5 bases from J, the junction kept 5 bases outside the gene matches. In DNA, the CDR3 is TGCGCCAGCAGCCCGGGGACTAGCGGCAACAATGAGCAGTTCTTC. This gives the protein CASSPGTSGNNEQFF.